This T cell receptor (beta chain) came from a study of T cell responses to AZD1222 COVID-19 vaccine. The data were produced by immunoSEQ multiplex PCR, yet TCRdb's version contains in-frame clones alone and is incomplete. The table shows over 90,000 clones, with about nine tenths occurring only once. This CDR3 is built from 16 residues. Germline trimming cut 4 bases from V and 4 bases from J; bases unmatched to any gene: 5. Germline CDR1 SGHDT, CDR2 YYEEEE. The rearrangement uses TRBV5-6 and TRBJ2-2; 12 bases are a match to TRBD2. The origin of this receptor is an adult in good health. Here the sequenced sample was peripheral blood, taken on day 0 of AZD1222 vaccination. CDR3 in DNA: TGTGCCAGCAGCCGAATGGGACTAGCGGGCACCGGGGAGCTGTTTTTT. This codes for CASSRMGLAGTGELFF.